The 21 T cell receptor beta chains below were found in one sample sequenced in a study of Ad26.COV2.S vaccination and SARS-CoV-2 variants. Treatment described: roughly 19 received Ad26.COV2.S at low or high dose, single or two shots; roughly five received placebo; per-sample allocation not given. The samples date from day 63 after the first vaccine or placebo injection. Generated by immunoSEQ multiplex PCR, the TCRdb table keeps only in-frame clones and is missing some. The top ten hold 5% to 6.5% of the sample, which has a few hundred thousand clones, roughly 90% seen once. This specimen was peripheral blood, taken in a trial of Ad26.COV2.S vaccine versus placebo. These receptors were taken from a person aged 18-65 years who received the Ad26.COV2.S COVID-19 vaccine or a placebo.

The J gene is TRBJ1-2, the V gene TRBV4-2; a weak D match, TRBD1 (5 bases). The CDR3 totals 18 residues. Germline loops: CDR1 LGHNA, CDR2 YNFKEQ. V was shortened by 7 bases and J by 8 bases, with 32 bases between the two germline ends. Here the CDR3 reads CASKSSWGGRTLSRGYTF. CDR3 DNA sequence: TGTGCCAGCAAAAGCTCATGGGGGGGACGGACCCTAAGTCGGGGCTACACCTTC.

The chain couples TRBV11-2 to TRBJ1-1; 7 nucleotides line up with TRBD1. Germline CDR1 and CDR2: SGHAT and FQNNGV. J lost 3 bases, V lost 0 bases, and 7 bases had no gene match. This CDR3 is 16 amino acids long. CDR3 nucleotide sequence: TGTGCCAGCAGCTTAGATTGGCCAGGGGGGGACACTGAAGCTTTCTTT. Translated: CASSLDWPGGDTEAFF.

The genes are TRBV6-2 or TRBV6-3 and TRBJ2-1; D not resolved. Trimming took 2 bases from V and 10 from J, leaving 9 bases between them. Germline loops: CDR1 MNHEY, CDR2 SVGEGT. The CDR3 runs 12 residues. The CDR3 region is CASSYGVGEQFF. The DNA of the CDR3 is TGTGCCAGCAGTTACGGGGTGGGGGAGCAGTTCTTC.

The CDR3 bases are TGCGCCAGCAGACAGGTAGGTATCTACGAGCAGTACGTC. As protein: CASRQVGIYEQYV. The rearrangement links TRBV10-1 to TRBJ2-7, with D perhaps matching TRBD1 (5 bases). The germline V gene encodes CDR1 WNHNN and CDR2 SYGVQD (reference sequence). The CDR3 is made up of 13 amino acids. Trimming took off 6 bases at V and 3 bases at J, with 12 bases between the two ends.

The chain employs TRBV19 and TRBJ2-2, with unresolved D. The CDR3 is made up of 15 amino acids. V was clipped by 7 bases and J by 10 bases, with 22 bases between them. Germline V gene data show CDR1 as LNHDA and CDR2 as SQIVND (reference sequence). CDR3 bases: TGTGCCAGTACCCCGCTTATCTCGGATGCCTTGGAGCTGTTTTTT. Residues: CASTPLISDALELFF.

This clone was recorded a few times. The V gene is TRBV6-5, the J gene TRBJ1-1, with D possibly being TRBD1 (5 bases). The germline V gene has CDR1 MNHEY and CDR2 SVGAGI. V was clipped by 6 bases and J by 7 bases, with 18 bases between them. This CDR3 has 14 amino acids. DNA for the CDR3: TGTGCCAGCAGCTTCACAGGACCCAAGGGTGAAGCTTTCTTT. Protein: CASSFTGPKGEAFF.

The chain recombines TRBV30 with TRBJ2-1; D is perhaps TRBD1 or TRBD2 (5 bases each). CDR1 is GTSNPN and CDR2 is SVGIG in the germline V gene (reference sequence). The V end lost 0 bases, the J end lost 2 bases, and 8 bases lay between the germline ends. The CDR3 spans 14 residues. CDR3 nucleotides: TGTGCCTGGAGTGTACTAGGGGCCTACAATGAGCAGTTCTTC. The encoded protein is CAWSVLGAYNEQFF.

The chain links TRBV7-2 to TRBJ2-7; D possibly corresponds to TRBD1 (6 bases). Germline CDR1 is SGHTA and CDR2 is FQGNSA. Trimming removed 2 bases at V and 2 bases at J, with 13 bases between. There are 15 residues in the CDR3. As DNA, the CDR3 is TGTGCCAGCAGCTTAAGGGGGACGCCTACCTACGAGCAGTACTTC. Its protein is CASSLRGTPTYEQYF.

The J gene is TRBJ1-3, the V gene TRBV6-1; the match to TRBD1 covers 8 bases. The length of the CDR3 is 16 residues. CDR1 is MNHNS and CDR2 is SASEGT in the germline V gene. The trim removed 4 bases at V and 2 bases at J, leaving 7 bases unmatched. This CDR3 reads CASSGFSGGAGNTIYF. DNA of the CDR3: TGTGCCAGCAGTGGATTCTCAGGGGGCGCTGGAAACACCATATATTTT.

The J gene is TRBJ1-2, the V gene TRBV7-2; D is ambiguous. Trimming removed 5 bases from V and 6 bases from J, with 13 bases in between. Germline assignment: CDR1 SGHTA and CDR2 FQGNSA. This CDR3 spans 13 amino acids. The CDR3 here is CASSQLARNGYTF. The CDR3 DNA reads TGTGCCAGCAGCCAGTTAGCACGTAATGGCTACACCTTC. Supplemented by reference TRBV7-2 and TRBJ1-2, the full variable domain reads GAGVSQSPSNKVTEKGKDVELRCDPISGHTALYWYRQSLGQGLEFLIYFQGNSAPDKSGLPSDRFSAERTGGSVSTLTIQRTQQEDSAVYLCASSQLARNGYTFGSGTRLTVV.

This clone appeared once. The genes are TRBV4-3 and TRBJ1-2; D not certain. Germline CDR1 is LGHNA and CDR2 is YSLEER. Trimming shortened V by 0 bases and J by 0 bases, and 8 bases separated the two germline ends. The CDR3 spans 15 residues. The CDR3 DNA is TGCGCCAGCAGCCAAGACAGTCATTCTAACTATGGCTACACCTTC. It codes for CASSQDSHSNYGYTF.

This rearrangement joins TRBV18 to TRBJ1-3, with D maybe TRBD1 (6 bases). Germline assignment: CDR1 KGHSH and CDR2 LQKENI. The germline V and J ends were trimmed by 1 base and 0 bases, with 13 bases remaining between them. CDR3 size: 17 residues. The CDR3 region has the DNA TGTGCCAGCTCACCACGCATCACAGGGAGCTCTGGAAACACCATATATTTT. Protein product: CASSPRITGSSGNTIYF.

The rearrangement uses TRBV30 and TRBJ1-3; maybe TRBD1 (6 bases). CDR1 GTSNPN and CDR2 SVGIG come from the germline V gene (reference sequence). Trimming pared 1 base from V and 0 bases from J, leaving 10 bases between. The length of the CDR3 is 15 residues. The CDR3 loop is CAWSAGVYSGNTIYF. DNA for the CDR3: TGTGCCTGGAGTGCAGGGGTCTACTCTGGAAACACCATATATTTT. The complete variable domain, with remaining parts taken from reference TRBV30 and TRBJ1-3, reads SQTIHQWPATLVQPVGSPLSLECTVEGTSNPNLYWYRQAAGRGLQLLFYSVGIGQISSEVPQNLSASRPQDRQFILSSKKLLLSDSGFYLCAWSAGVYSGNTIYFGEGSWLTVV.

The V call is TRBV5-8, the J call TRBJ1-6; D unclear. The CDR3 consists of 17 residues. The germline V gene encodes CDR1 SGHTS and CDR2 YDEGEE. V was clipped by 4 bases and J by 4 bases, with 18 bases between them. CDR3 sequence (DNA): TGTGCCAGCAGCCGATCAGGAGCGGGAGAATATAATTCACCCCTCCACTTT. Its translation is CASSRSGAGEYNSPLHF.

The chain couples TRBV7-9 to TRBJ2-1; a possible D gene is TRBD2 (6 bases). This CDR3 region has 15 residues. Per the germline V gene, CDR1 is SEHNR and CDR2 is FQNEAQ (reference sequence). The V gene lost 8 bases and the J gene lost 9 bases, with 23 bases spanning the gap. The CDR3 loop reads CASHNQMLREGEQFF. The DNA of the CDR3 is TGTGCCAGCCATAACCAAATGTTGCGGGAAGGTGAGCAGTTCTTC.

V and J are TRBV9 and TRBJ2-2, with 7 bases that match TRBD2. After removal of 0 bases from V and 6 bases from J, the junction contained 5 bases not matched to a gene. Germline loops: CDR1 SGDLS, CDR2 YYNGEE. The CDR3 is made up of 15 amino acids. CDR3 nucleotides: TGTGCCAGCAGCGTAGGGACTAGGTATGCCGGGGAGCTGTTTTTT. It yields the protein CASSVGTRYAGELFF.

The chain links TRBV7-2 to TRBJ1-1, with a weak D call TRBD1 (5 bases). The V end was cut by 10 bases, the J end by 4 bases, with 19 bases between. The germline CDR1 and CDR2 sequences are SGHTA and FQGNSA. CDR3 length: 14 residues. CDR3 loop: CATRSLGVGTEAFF. CDR3 in DNA: TGTGCCACCCGATCTTTGGGGGTAGGCACTGAAGCTTTCTTT.

The V and J genes are TRBV4-3 and TRBJ1-3; D not certain. The CDR3 contains 16 residues. Trimming pared 1 base from V and 0 bases from J, leaving 10 bases between. The germline gives CDR1 LGHNA, CDR2 YSLEER. The CDR3 here is CASSQAQAGSGNTIYF. CDR3 coding DNA: TGCGCCAGCAGCCAAGCTCAGGCAGGCTCTGGAAACACCATATATTTT.

The chain links TRBV6-2 or TRBV6-3 to TRBJ1-5; D gene unclear. The germline V gene has CDR1 MNHEY and CDR2 SVGEGT. Trimming cost V 6 bases and J 7 bases, with 10 bases left between them. The CDR3 length is 12 residues. The CDR3 is CASSDSRQPQHF. CDR3 nucleotides: TGTGCCAGCAGCGATAGCCGACAGCCCCAGCATTTT.

This chain connects TRBV18 to TRBJ1-2; a possible D gene is TRBD1 (6 bases). V dropped 2 bases and J dropped 0 bases, with 10 bases sitting between them. This CDR3 region has 15 residues. Germline V lookup: CDR1 KGHSH, CDR2 LQKENI. CDR3 region: CASSPAGAANYGYTF. The CDR3 bases are TGTGCCAGCTCACCAGCGGGGGCAGCTAACTATGGCTACACCTTC.

The chain joins TRBV10-3 to TRBJ2-7; D gene unclear. The CDR3 length is 13 residues. Deletions cut 2 bases from V and 5 bases from J, with 10 bases between. The germline gives CDR1 ENHRY, CDR2 SYGVKD. The CDR3 DNA follows: TGTGCCATCAGTGAGGATAGGGCCCACGAGCAGTACGTC. As protein: CAISEDRAHEQYV.